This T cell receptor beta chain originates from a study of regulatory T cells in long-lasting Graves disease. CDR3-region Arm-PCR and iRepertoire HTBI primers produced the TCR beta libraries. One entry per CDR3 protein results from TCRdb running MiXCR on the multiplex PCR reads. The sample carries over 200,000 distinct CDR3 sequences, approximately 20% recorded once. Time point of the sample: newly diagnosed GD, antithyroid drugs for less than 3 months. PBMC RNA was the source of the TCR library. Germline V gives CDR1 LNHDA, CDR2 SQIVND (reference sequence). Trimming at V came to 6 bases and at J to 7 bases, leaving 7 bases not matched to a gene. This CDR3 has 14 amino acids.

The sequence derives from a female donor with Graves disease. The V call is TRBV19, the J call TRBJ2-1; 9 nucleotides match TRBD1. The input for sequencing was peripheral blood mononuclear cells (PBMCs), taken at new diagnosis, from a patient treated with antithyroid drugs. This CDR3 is CASSSPGTGNEQFF. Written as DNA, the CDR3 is TGTGCCAGTAGCAGTCCCGGGACAGGGAATGAGCAGTTCTTC.